This T cell receptor beta chain is from a study of radiotherapy plus CTLA-4 blockade in lung cancer (dated by TCRdb to about 2018). For context, the study as a whole: Objective responses were observed in more than 15% of enrolled patients, and disease control was achieved in around 28%. Findings and caveats that apply to the study as a whole: After treatment with radiotherapy and ipilimumab, TCR clones that originated in tumors expanded in peripheral blood. Early dynamic changes in blood T cell clones, together with increased serum interferon-beta after radiation, were reported as the strongest predictors of response.

The study evaluated CTLA-4 blockade (ipilimumab) given together with focal radiation therapy in patients who had chemo-refractory metastatic non-small-cell lung cancer. The CDR3, from cysteine to phenylalanine, totals 15 residues. Only the CDR3 region is kept as DNA, spanning 45 bases read in frame from base 1. CDR1 and CDR2 are read off the germline V gene (reference sequence) as SEHNR and FQNEAQ. V lost 5 bases and J lost 4 bases, and the count of bases not matched to a germline gene is 8. Library preparation was by the immunoSEQ multiplex PCR assay. This immuneACCESS table, as held by TCRdb, lists in-frame sequences with V and J called but not all clones. Of the missing ones, under half trace to an unresolved V gene in checked studies; the others have no known cause. Present in this sample are over 45,000 clones, over 75% of which were seen just once. The ten biggest clones cover around a sixth of the sample.

Comments on this clone: This clone's antigen is unknown. Base qualities are missing; no much larger clone stands one base away.

Specimen: peripheral blood, collected from a patient treated with radiotherapy plus ipilimumab. Rearrangement joined TRBV7-9 to TRBJ2-5; 9 middle bases align to TRBD1. The clonotype originates from a human donor with non-small cell lung cancer who had a complete response to radiotherapy plus ipilimumab. The sequenced DNA: TGTGCCAGCAGCACGGGACAGGGTGGGGGAGAGACCCAGTACTTC. This sequence encodes CASSTGQGGGETQYF. Joined to the reference TRBV7-9 and TRBJ2-5 proteins, this CDR3 gives the full variable domain: DTGVSQNPRHKITKRGQNVTFRCDPISEHNRLYWYRQTLGQGPEFLTYFQNEAQLEKSRLLSDRFSAERPKGSFSTLEIQRTEQGDSAMYLCASSTGQGGGETQYFGPGTRLLVL.